These 15 T cell receptor beta chains were sequenced from one sample in a study of Ad26.COV2.S vaccination and SARS-CoV-2 variants. The treatment is: roughly 19 received Ad26.COV2.S at low or high dose, single or two shots; 5 received placebo; per-sample allocation not given. All samples were drawn on day 63, counting from the first vaccine or placebo injection. Here immunoSEQ multiplex PCR was the method, and the copy in TCRdb shows in-frame clones only, minus some. The sample yields about 480,000 clones, approximately 90% seen once. The sample here was peripheral blood, taken in a trial of Ad26.COV2.S vaccine versus placebo. These receptors were obtained from a person aged 18-60 years who received the Ad26.COV2.S COVID-19 vaccine or a placebo.

The rearrangement uses TRBV11-2 and TRBJ1-1, with D unclear. Germline loops: CDR1 SGHAT, CDR2 FQNNGV. This CDR3 has 12 amino acids. The V gene lost 8 bases and the J gene lost 10 bases, with 17 bases spanning the gap. The CDR3 here is CASGRGYLGAFF. For the CDR3, the DNA is TGTGCCAGCGGGAGAGGGTATCTCGGAGCTTTCTTT.

The chain joins TRBV5-1 to TRBJ2-7; tentative D call: TRBD2 (7 bases). Germline V gene lookup returns CDR1 SGHRS and CDR2 YFSETQ. There are 14 residues in the CDR3. V was clipped by 0 bases and J by 5 bases, with 12 bases between them. CDR3 protein: CASSLAGGPNEQYF. CDR3 DNA: TGCGCCAGCAGCTTGGCCGGGGGGCCCAACGAGCAGTACTTC.

The rearrangement uses TRBV25-1 and TRBJ2-7, with TRBD2 matching 13 bases. This CDR3 spans 16 amino acids. The V gene end was trimmed by 3 bases and the J gene end by 2 bases; junction bases not matched to a gene: 4. CDR1 is MGHDK, CDR2 SYGVNS, per germline. CDR3 bases: TGTGCCAGCAGTGATCTGGGGACTAGCGGGGCCTACGAGCAGTACTTC. Protein: CASSDLGTSGAYEQYF.

The rearrangement uses TRBV28 and TRBJ2-2, with D tentatively TRBD2 (5 bases). Per the germline V gene, CDR1 is MDHEN and CDR2 is SYDVKM. Between the trimmed V and J ends, which lost 6 bases and 7 bases, there was a span of 12 bases. This CDR3 is built from 13 residues. The DNA of the CDR3 is TGTGCCAGCAGGCTCCGCGCGGGCGGGGAGCTGTTTTTT. Encoded protein: CASRLRAGGELFF.

This chain connects TRBV7-2 to TRBJ1-2; the D is unclear. This CDR3 has 13 amino acids. Trimming removed 2 bases at V and 6 bases at J, with 10 bases between. Germline CDR1 SGHTA, CDR2 FQGNSA. In DNA form, the CDR3 reads TGTGCCAGCAGCTTAATGAGTATCGATGGCTACACCTTC. As protein: CASSLMSIDGYTF. Full variable domain (missing parts from reference TRBV7-2 and TRBJ1-2): GAGVSQSPSNKVTEKGKDVELRCDPISGHTALYWYRQSLGQGLEFLIYFQGNSAPDKSGLPSDRFSAERTGGSVSTLTIQRTQQEDSAVYLCASSLMSIDGYTFGSGTRLTVV.

J is TRBJ2-7 and V is TRBV5-4; TRBD1 matches at 7 bases. J was trimmed by 4 bases and V by 0 bases; bases with no gene match: 7. The germline gives CDR1 SGHNT, CDR2 YYREEE (reference sequence). The CDR3 covers 15 residues. In DNA form, the CDR3 reads TGTGCCAGCAGCTTGGAGGTAGGGGGCGTATACGAGCAGTACTTC. It translates to CASSLEVGGVYEQYF.

V usage is TRBV6-6 and J usage is TRBJ2-7; D is perhaps TRBD1 (6 bases). In germline, CDR1 is MNHNY, CDR2 SVGAGI (reference sequence). The CDR3 consists of 15 residues. V was clipped by 5 bases and J by 4 bases, with 18 bases between them. The chain's CDR3 is CASSGPGQVTYEQYF. The CDR3 coding sequence is TGTGCCAGCAGTGGCCCGGGACAAGTTACGTACGAGCAGTACTTC.

This rearrangement joins TRBV4-3 to TRBJ1-1; D might be TRBD1 (6 bases). The germline gives CDR1 LGHNA, CDR2 YSLEER. The CDR3 is 14 amino acids. V lost 1 base, J lost 7 bases, and 13 bases lay in between. The DNA for the CDR3 is TGCGCCAGCAGCCAAGTGGCGGGGGCGGGTGAAGCTTTCTTT. It is translated as CASSQVAGAGEAFF.

This chain joins TRBV2 and TRBJ1-5; TRBD1 might be the D (6 bases). The V gene lost 0 bases and the J gene lost 2 bases, with 11 bases spanning the gap. Germline assignment: CDR1 SNHLY and CDR2 FYNNEI. The CDR3 extends over 16 amino acids. CDR3 region: CASSEARSGGNQPQHF. The CDR3 region has the DNA TGTGCCAGCAGTGAAGCACGGTCAGGGGGCAATCAGCCCCAGCATTTT. Full variable domain (rest looked up from reference TRBV2 and TRBJ1-5): EPEVTQTPSHQVTQMGQEVILRCVPISNHLYFYWYRQILGQKVEFLVSFYNNEISEKSEIFDDQFSVERPDGSNFTLKIRSTKLEDSAMYFCASSEARSGGNQPQHFGDGTRLSIL.

This clone was found once. The rearrangement links TRBV7-8 to TRBJ1-4, with TRBD1 matching 8 bases. The CDR3 extends over 18 amino acids. Germline loops: CDR1 SGHVS, CDR2 FQNEAQ. V dropped 4 bases and J dropped 2; count of bases not matched to a gene: 12. The CDR3 bases are TGTGCCAGCAGCTCCCGGACAGGGTCCGCCTGGACTAATGAAAAACTGTTTTTT. It is translated as CASSSRTGSAWTNEKLFF.

The chain recombines TRBV9 with TRBJ1-1; the D is unclear. V was pared by 0 bases and J by 5 bases, with 11 bases between. CDR3 length: 14 residues. Germline CDR1 reads SGDLS; CDR2 reads YYNGEE. DNA of the CDR3: TGTGCCAGCAGCGTAGGAGGGAGCGGAACTGAAGCTTTCTTT. Protein product: CASSVGGSGTEAFF.

V usage is TRBV19 and J usage is TRBJ2-7; D is undetermined. V was shortened by 6 bases and J by 2 bases, with 5 bases between the two germline ends. This CDR3 comprises 11 residues. From germline, CDR1 is LNHDA and CDR2 SQIVND (reference sequence). Here the CDR3 DNA reads TGTGCCAGTAGCCGTCCCTACGAGCAGTACTTC. It codes for CASSRPYEQYF. The whole variable domain, remainder taken from reference TRBV19 and TRBJ2-7, is DGGITQSPKYLFRKEGQNVTLSCEQNLNHDAMYWYRQDPGQGLRLIYYSQIVNDFQKGDIAEGYSVSREKKESFPLTVTSAQKNPTAFYLCASSRPYEQYFGPGTRLTVT.

This chain joins TRBV19 and TRBJ2-1; the D is unclear. The CDR3 length is 14 residues. Trimming removed 1 base from V and 4 bases from J, with 8 bases in between. Germline CDR1 LNHDA, CDR2 SQIVND (reference sequence). This CDR3 reads CASSIVGPYNEQFF. Written as DNA, the CDR3 is TGTGCCAGTAGTATAGTAGGACCGTACAATGAGCAGTTCTTC. Filled out from reference TRBV19 and TRBJ2-1, the complete variable domain reads DGGITQSPKYLFRKEGQNVTLSCEQNLNHDAMYWYRQDPGQGLRLIYYSQIVNDFQKGDIAEGYSVSREKKESFPLTVTSAQKNPTAFYLCASSIVGPYNEQFFGPGTRLTVL.

The chain uses TRBV9 and TRBJ2-5; possibly TRBD2 for D (6 bases). Looked up from germline, CDR1 is SGDLS and CDR2 is YYNGEE. V was trimmed by 0 bases and J by 5 bases, leaving 17 bases between them. This CDR3 spans 16 amino acids. CDR3 protein: CASSVGTGGVGETQYF. DNA for the CDR3: TGTGCCAGCAGCGTAGGAACAGGAGGGGTTGGGGAGACCCAGTACTTC.

The genes are TRBV5-1 and TRBJ2-3; 8 nucleotides align to TRBD2. This CDR3 region has 16 residues. Per germline, CDR1 SGHRS and CDR2 YFSETQ. V gave up 4 bases and J gave up 2 bases; unmatched junction bases: 9. The CDR3, as DNA: TGCGCCAGCAGCCCGATAGCGGGACCTCTCACAGATACGCAGTATTTT. Translated: CASSPIAGPLTDTQYF.